Below, 20 T cell receptor beta chains from the same sample are listed, as sequenced in a study of response to subunit inactivated influenza vaccine. TCRdb analysed the RT-PCR reads with MiXCR anew, one entry per CDR3 protein. The sample yields approximately 570,000 distinct CDR3 sequences, around 8% seen once. The sequences come from PBMCs from blood, collected about 23 months after vaccination. The source is a man between 50 and 70 years old who received an inactivated influenza vaccine.

This clonotype was seen more than once but under ten times. The CDR3 reads CASSRTGFQETQYF. CDR3 in DNA: TGTGCCAGCAGCCGGACAGGGTTCCAAGAGACCCAGTACTTC. The V and J genes are TRBV27 and TRBJ2-5; 8 bases fit TRBD1. The V gene end was trimmed by 6 bases and the J gene end by 1 base; junction bases not matched to a gene: 4. Germline-derived CDR1 and CDR2 are MNHEY and SMNVEV (reference sequence). This CDR3 comprises 14 residues.

This clonotype has a count of ten or more. The chain is built from TRBV20-1 and TRBJ2-3; the match to TRBD2 covers 8 bases. CDR3 length: 15 residues. Germline V gives CDR1 DFQATT, CDR2 SNEGSKA (reference sequence). J gave up 2 bases and V 2 bases, and 6 bases lay outside the gene matches. The CDR3 nucleotides are TGCAGTGCTAGATCACTAGCGGAAATCACAGATACGCAGTATTTT. Translated: CSARSLAEITDTQYF.

This sequence joins TRBV7-8 and TRBJ2-2, with D tentatively TRBD1 or TRBD2 (6 bases each). The CDR3 has 15 amino acids. The V end was cut by 5 bases, the J end by 7 bases, with 17 bases between. Per germline, CDR1 SGHVS and CDR2 FQNEAQ. CDR3 DNA sequence: TGTGCCAGCAGCGTCGACAGGTGGGGGGTCGGGGAGCTGTTTTTT. Its protein product is CASSVDRWGVGELFF.

This clonotype was observed many times. The CDR3 here is CASSQDWTSQFF. The CDR3, as DNA: TGTGCCAGCAGCCAAGATTGGACTAGTCAGTTCTTC. The rearrangement links TRBV3-1 to TRBJ2-1; 7 positions match TRBD2. The V and J ends lost 0 bases and 13 bases, in that order; junction bases with no gene match: 3. The CDR3 has 12 amino acids. Germline CDR1 LGHDT, CDR2 YNNKEL (reference sequence).

This clonotype was seen a handful of times. This sequence joins TRBV28 and TRBJ1-1, with TRBD1 matching 7 bases. V lost 8 bases, J lost 3 bases, and 9 bases stayed unmatched. CDR3 length equals 14 residues. Germline V CDR1 and CDR2: MDHEN, SYDVKM. The CDR3 loop is CASRSIGTDTEAFF. CDR3 DNA sequence: TGTGCCAGCCGGTCCATTGGGACAGACACTGAAGCTTTCTTT.

A few counts support this clonotype. The chain carries TRBV27 and TRBJ2-1, with TRBD2 identical over 9 bases. V gave up 7 bases and J gave up 5 bases; unmatched junction bases: 12. CDR3 length equals 16 residues. Germline V lookup: CDR1 MNHEY, CDR2 SMNVEV (reference sequence). The CDR3 reads CASTGIAGEGDNEQFF. Here the CDR3 DNA reads TGTGCCAGCACCGGAATAGCGGGAGAGGGGGACAATGAGCAGTTCTTC.

This sequence joins TRBV19 and TRBJ2-1; no firm D call. In germline, CDR1 is LNHDA, CDR2 SQIVND (reference sequence). V dropped 5 bases and J dropped 2 bases, with 10 bases sitting between them. The CDR3 is made up of 14 amino acids. The CDR3 region is CASSATGTYNEQFF. The CDR3 DNA reads TGTGCCAGTAGTGCGACTGGGACCTACAATGAGCAGTTCTTC.

The chain has TRBV6-1 and TRBJ1-3; 8 bases are a match to TRBD1. V lost 5 bases to trimming and J lost 4 bases; unmatched junction nucleotides: 4. Germline-derived CDR1 and CDR2 are MNHNS and SASEGT. This CDR3 has 14 residues. The CDR3 nucleotides read TGTGCCAGCAGTACCGGGACAGGAGGAAACACCATATATTTT. Translated: CASSTGTGGNTIYF.

This clonotype showed up many times. The chain carries TRBV29-1 and TRBJ2-7; TRBD1 is a possible D gene (5 bases). V gave up 4 bases and J gave up 2 bases, with 9 bases separating them. CDR3 size: 12 residues. Germline-derived CDR1 and CDR2 are SQVTM and ANQGSEA. Here the CDR3 reads CSVAGSTYEQYF. The CDR3, as DNA: TGCAGCGTTGCAGGGTCCACCTACGAGCAGTACTTC.

Of note for this clonotype: A much bigger clone sits one base away, suggesting this may be a read error. The CDR3 is CATSDFRIGPDTQYF. The CDR3 DNA follows: TGTGCCACCAGTGATTTCCGGATAGGGCCAGATACGCAGTATTTT. V usage is TRBV24-1 and J usage is TRBJ2-3; D not certain. The CDR3 is 15 residues long. The V gene lost 1 base and the J gene lost 4 bases, with 11 bases spanning the gap. Germline CDR1 and CDR2: KGHDR and SFDVKD.

This clonotype was found a few times. The CDR3 nucleotides are TGTGCCAGCAGGCGGTTGGGCGCCTATTCCTACGAGCAGTACTTC. It translates to CASRRLGAYSYEQYF. V is TRBV11-2 and J is TRBJ2-7, with D unclear. The germline V gene encodes CDR1 SGHAT and CDR2 FQNNGV. The CDR3 sequence is 15 residues long. Deletions cut 6 bases from V and 1 base from J, with 16 bases between.

The CDR3 region is CASSLRTGTTDTQYF. The DNA of the CDR3 is TGTGCCAGCAGTTTGAGGACAGGGACAACAGATACGCAGTATTTT. This chain connects TRBV12-3 or TRBV12-4 to TRBJ2-3; 8 nucleotides agree with TRBD1. The length of the CDR3 is 15 residues. V dropped 3 bases and J dropped 3; count of bases not matched to a gene: 5.

The rearrangement uses TRBV18 and TRBJ2-7; TRBD2 matches at 7 bases. The J segment lost 5 bases and the V segment lost 10 bases, leaving 8 bases of the junction unmatched. The CDR3 length is 12 residues. CDR1 KGHSH and CDR2 LQKENI come from the germline V gene. CDR3 amino acids: CATDRGGNEQYF. DNA for the CDR3: TGTGCCACCGACCGCGGGGGTAACGAGCAGTACTTC.

This clonotype was detected only a few times. This chain connects TRBV2 to TRBJ1-4, with D unresolved. CDR1 and CDR2 (germline): SNHLY, FYNNEI. The CDR3 length is 14 residues. V dropped 1 base and J dropped 4 bases, with 7 bases sitting between them. CDR3 sequence reads: CASSEDTYNEKLFF. For the CDR3, the DNA is TGTGCCAGCAGTGAAGACACCTATAATGAAAAACTGTTTTTT. Looking up the rest from reference TRBV2 and TRBJ1-4 gives the full variable domain: EPEVTQTPSHQVTQMGQEVILRCVPISNHLYFYWYRQILGQKVEFLVSFYNNEISEKSEIFDDQFSVERPDGSNFTLKIRSTKLEDSAMYFCASSEDTYNEKLFFGSGTQLSVL.

This rearrangement joins TRBV19 to TRBJ2-7; 8 bases align to TRBD1. Germline CDR1 LNHDA, CDR2 SQIVND (reference sequence). Losses at the gene ends were 6 bases for V and 2 bases for J; bases not matched to a gene: 3. The CDR3 spans 13 residues. The CDR3 reads CASRGQGPYEQYF. CDR3 DNA: TGTGCCAGTAGAGGACAGGGCCCCTACGAGCAGTACTTC.

In this sample, this clonotype turned up a few times. The rearrangement joins TRBV6-5 to TRBJ1-2, with a weak D call TRBD1 (5 bases). CDR1 and CDR2 (germline): MNHEY, SVGAGI. The CDR3 loop spans 16 amino acids. The V end lost 2 bases, the J end lost 2 bases, and 15 bases lay between the germline ends. CDR3 bases: TGTGCCAGCAGTTACATGCCAGGGCTATCAAACTATGGCTACACCTTC. Its protein product is CASSYMPGLSNYGYTF.

This clonotype was counted many times. The V and J genes are TRBV24-1 and TRBJ2-1, with 9 positions matching TRBD1. The CDR3 is made up of 19 amino acids. Germline lookup yields CDR1 KGHDR and CDR2 SFDVKD. V lost 3 bases and J lost 0; bases outside the gene matches: 11. CDR3 residues: CATSDPGQGNMRSYNEQFF. As DNA, the CDR3 is TGTGCCACCAGTGATCCGGGACAGGGAAATATGCGCTCCTACAATGAGCAGTTCTTC.

In this sample, this clonotype turned up a few times. The chain joins TRBV28 to TRBJ2-5, with a tentative D call TRBD2 (6 bases). CDR1 and CDR2 (germline): MDHEN, SYDVKM. The CDR3 is 15 residues long. V was shortened by 3 bases and J by 5 bases, with 16 bases between the two germline ends. The CDR3 coding sequence is TGTGCCAGCAGTTTCTTGGAGGGCTCCCGGGAGACCCAGTACTTC. Protein: CASSFLEGSRETQYF.

This clonotype has a count of ten or more. The chain uses TRBV5-1 and TRBJ2-7; D may be TRBD1 (6 bases). The CDR3 contains 14 residues. V was trimmed by 4 bases and J by 6 bases, leaving 17 bases between them. Germline V lookup: CDR1 SGHRS, CDR2 YFSETQ. CDR3 residues: CASSGKTQGSEQYF. The CDR3 DNA reads as TGCGCCAGCAGCGGAAAAACACAGGGATCCGAGCAGTACTTC.

V usage is TRBV6-5 and J usage is TRBJ2-7; 9 bases align to TRBD2. The CDR3 extends over 15 amino acids. Germline CDR1 reads MNHEY; CDR2 reads SVGAGI. Germline trimming cut 4 bases from V and 3 bases from J; bases unmatched to any gene: 7. The CDR3 DNA follows: TGTGCCAGCAGTTCGACTAGCGGAACCAGCTACGAGCAGTACTTC. It yields the protein CASSSTSGTSYEQYF.